This is a list of T cell receptor beta chains from one sample in a study of cytomegalovirus exposure and HLA in healthy donors. Generated by immunoSEQ multiplex PCR, the TCRdb table keeps only in-frame clones and is missing some. The table has some 140,000 clones, approximately 80% seen once. The specimen was PBMCs. These receptors were taken from a man between 25 and 39 years old in good health and CMV-seropositive. The CDR3 runs from the conserved cysteine through the conserved F or W. Each record gives: clone size, D gene, V gene, J gene, CDR3 protein, CDR3 DNA. A D gene is named only where the DNA matches it firmly. Clone size, where shown, is once, few, many, or a class for clones that have expanded.

size: -
D: -
V: TRBV15
J: TRBJ2-1
CDR3: CATSRSRGSGTSSYNEQFF
DNA: TGTGCCACCAGCAGGTCAAGGGGGAGCGGAACCAGCTCCTACAATGAGCAGTTCTTC

size: once
D: TRBD1
V: TRBV9
J: TRBJ2-2
CDR3: CASSVDLGQGAGELFF
DNA: TGTGCCAGCAGCGTAGACCTGGGACAGGGTGCCGGGGAGCTGTTTTTT

size: -
D: -
V: TRBV29-1
J: TRBJ2-2
CDR3: CSVEDPRRPAGELFF
DNA: TGCAGCGTTGAAGATCCCCGCAGGCCGGCCGGGGAGCTGTTTTTT

size: -
D: TRBD1
V: TRBV6-5
J: TRBJ2-5
CDR3: CASSSPTGEETQYF
DNA: TGTGCCAGCAGTTCCCCGACAGGGGAGGAGACCCAGTACTTC

size: once
D: -
V: TRBV7-9
J: TRBJ1-1
CDR3: CASSLSLGGNTEAFF
DNA: TGTGCCAGCAGCTTATCTCTGGGAGGGAACACTGAAGCTTTCTTT

size: -
D: -
V: TRBV28
J: TRBJ2-3
CDR3: CASIRSLVADTQYF
DNA: TGTGCCAGCATACGTAGTCTCGTCGCAGATACGCAGTATTTT

size: -
D: TRBD2
V: TRBV27
J: TRBJ2-1
CDR3: CASSLGLAGGPSYNEQFF
DNA: TGTGCCAGCAGTCTGGGACTAGCGGGAGGGCCGAGTTACAATGAGCAGTTCTTC

size: -
D: -
V: TRBV28
J: TRBJ2-3
CDR3: CASSGESTDTQYF
DNA: TGTGCCAGCAGCGGAGAGAGCACAGATACGCAGTATTTT

size: -
D: TRBD1
V: TRBV29-1
J: TRBJ2-7
CDR3: CSVDTTTRTGGYEQYF
DNA: TGCAGCGTTGACACGACGACACGGACAGGGGGGTACGAGCAGTACTTC

size: -
D: TRBD2
V: TRBV5-4
J: TRBJ2-1
CDR3: CASSPGGTSGYNEQFF
DNA: TGTGCCAGCAGCCCGGGGGGGACTAGCGGGTACAATGAGCAGTTCTTC

size: -
D: TRBD1
V: TRBV28
J: TRBJ1-5
CDR3: CASSPHRGVQPQHF
DNA: TGTGCCAGCAGTCCTCACAGGGGTGTTCAGCCCCAGCATTTT

size: -
D: TRBD2
V: TRBV7-2
J: TRBJ2-2
CDR3: CASSAGGPGTGELFF
DNA: TGTGCCAGCAGTGCGGGAGGGCCGGGCACCGGGGAGCTGTTTTTT

size: -
D: TRBD2
V: TRBV27
J: TRBJ2-7
CDR3: CATGTSGGEQYF
DNA: TGTGCCACGGGGACTAGCGGAGGCGAGCAGTACTTC

size: -
D: TRBD1
V: TRBV29-1
J: TRBJ2-5
CDR3: CSVGQGASETQYF
DNA: TGCAGCGTCGGACAGGGGGCGAGTGAGACCCAGTACTTC

size: -
D: TRBD2
V: TRBV10-1
J: TRBJ2-1
CDR3: CASSGGLAGAEQFF
DNA: TGCGCCAGCAGTGGGGGACTAGCGGGAGCTGAGCAGTTCTTC

size: -
D: TRBD1
V: TRBV25-1
J: TRBJ2-3
CDR3: CASSPRDRLSDTQYF
DNA: TGTGCCAGCAGTCCGAGGGACAGATTATCAGATACGCAGTATTTT

size: -
D: -
V: TRBV2
J: TRBJ2-7
CDR3: CASRAGAYEQYF
DNA: TGTGCCAGCAGAGCAGGGGCCTACGAGCAGTACTTC

size: few
D: TRBD2
V: TRBV27
J: TRBJ2-5
CDR3: CASSFWGGETQYF
DNA: TGTGCCAGCAGTTTTTGGGGGGGAGAGACCCAGTACTTC

size: -
D: -
V: TRBV5-1
J: TRBJ1-4
CDR3: CASSRSAPTNEKLFF
DNA: TGCGCCAGCAGCCGGTCCGCCCCAACTAATGAAAAACTGTTTTTT

size: few
D: TRBD1
V: TRBV9
J: TRBJ2-7
CDR3: CASSPRNSGTGDEQYF
DNA: TGTGCCAGCAGCCCACGAAACTCCGGGACAGGGGACGAGCAGTACTTC

size: -
D: TRBD2
V: TRBV9
J: TRBJ2-5
CDR3: CASSGVAGGFLETQYF
DNA: TGTGCCAGCAGCGGGGTAGCGGGAGGGTTTTTGGAGACCCAGTACTTC

size: -
D: TRBD2
V: TRBV28
J: TRBJ2-7
CDR3: CASTPTSGVPYEQYF
DNA: TGTGCCAGCACCCCAACTAGCGGGGTACCCTACGAGCAGTACTTC

size: -
D: TRBD2
V: TRBV4-1
J: TRBJ2-2
CDR3: CASNPTLAGVRFGAGELFF
DNA: TGCGCCAGCAACCCAACACTAGCGGGAGTTAGGTTCGGGGCCGGGGAGCTGTTTTTT

size: -
D: TRBD1
V: TRBV19
J: TRBJ2-7
CDR3: CASRSTRTGTGEQYF
DNA: TGTGCCAGTAGATCGACTCGGACCGGGACAGGCGAGCAGTACTTC